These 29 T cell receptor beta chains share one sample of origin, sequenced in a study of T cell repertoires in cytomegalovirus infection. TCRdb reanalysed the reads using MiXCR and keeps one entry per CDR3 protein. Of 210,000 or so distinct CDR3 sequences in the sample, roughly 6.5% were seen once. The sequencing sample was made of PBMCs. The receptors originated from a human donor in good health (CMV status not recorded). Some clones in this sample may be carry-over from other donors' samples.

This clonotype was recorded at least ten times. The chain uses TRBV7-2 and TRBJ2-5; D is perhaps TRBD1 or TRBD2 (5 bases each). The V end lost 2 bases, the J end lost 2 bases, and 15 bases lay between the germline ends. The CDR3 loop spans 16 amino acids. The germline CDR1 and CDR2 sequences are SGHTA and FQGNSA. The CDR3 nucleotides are TGTGCCAGCAGCTTATATGGGACCGACCTTCAAGAGACCCAGTACTTC. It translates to CASSLYGTDLQETQYF.

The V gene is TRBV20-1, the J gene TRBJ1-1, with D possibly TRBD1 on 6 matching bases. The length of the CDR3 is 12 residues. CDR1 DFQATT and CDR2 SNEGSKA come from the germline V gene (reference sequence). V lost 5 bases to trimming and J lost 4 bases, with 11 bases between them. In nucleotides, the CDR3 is TGCAGTGCTGGACAGCGGGGCACTGAAGCTTTCTTT. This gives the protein CSAGQRGTEAFF.

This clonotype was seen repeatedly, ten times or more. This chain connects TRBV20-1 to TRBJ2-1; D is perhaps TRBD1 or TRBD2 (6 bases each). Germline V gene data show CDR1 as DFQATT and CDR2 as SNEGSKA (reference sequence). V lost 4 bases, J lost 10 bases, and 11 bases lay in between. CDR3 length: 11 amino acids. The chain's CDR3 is CSAKRRGEQFF. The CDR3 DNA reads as TGCAGTGCTAAGAGGAGGGGGGAGCAGTTCTTC.

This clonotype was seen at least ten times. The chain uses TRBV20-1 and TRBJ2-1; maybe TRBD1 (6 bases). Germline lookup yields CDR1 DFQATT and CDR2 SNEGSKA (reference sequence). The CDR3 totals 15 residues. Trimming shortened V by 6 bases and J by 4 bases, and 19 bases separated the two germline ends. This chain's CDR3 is CSATGSGTSYNEQFF. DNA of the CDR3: TGCAGTGCCACCGGATCCGGGACAAGTTACAATGAGCAGTTCTTC.

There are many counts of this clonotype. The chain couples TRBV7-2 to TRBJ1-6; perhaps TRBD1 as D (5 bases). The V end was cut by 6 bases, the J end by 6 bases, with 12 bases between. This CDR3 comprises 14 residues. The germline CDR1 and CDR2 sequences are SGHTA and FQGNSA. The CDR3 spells CASRKGTVNSPLHF. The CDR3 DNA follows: TGTGCCAGCAGAAAAGGGACGGTTAATTCACCCCTCCACTTT.

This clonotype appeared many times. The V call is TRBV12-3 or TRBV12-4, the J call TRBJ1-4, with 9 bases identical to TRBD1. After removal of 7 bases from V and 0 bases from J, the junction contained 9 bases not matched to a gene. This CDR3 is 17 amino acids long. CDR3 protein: CASIYGTGIATNEKLFF. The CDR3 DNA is TGTGCCAGCATTTATGGGACAGGGATTGCAACTAATGAAAAACTGTTTTTT.

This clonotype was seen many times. The CDR3, as DNA: TGTGCCAGCAGTTTGGGAGTTTCTAGCAATCAGCCCCAGCATTTT. Protein: CASSLGVSSNQPQHF. The genes are TRBV28 and TRBJ1-5; D is ambiguous. This CDR3 contains 15 residues. Germline V lookup: CDR1 MDHEN, CDR2 SYDVKM. V was cut by 3 bases and J by 0 bases, with 9 bases left in between.

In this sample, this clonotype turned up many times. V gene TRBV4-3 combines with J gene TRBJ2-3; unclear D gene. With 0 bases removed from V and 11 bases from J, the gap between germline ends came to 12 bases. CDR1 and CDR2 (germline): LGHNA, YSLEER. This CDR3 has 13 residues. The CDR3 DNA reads TGCGCCAGCAGCCAAGATCTCCAAACAGAGCAGTATTTT. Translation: CASSQDLQTEQYF.

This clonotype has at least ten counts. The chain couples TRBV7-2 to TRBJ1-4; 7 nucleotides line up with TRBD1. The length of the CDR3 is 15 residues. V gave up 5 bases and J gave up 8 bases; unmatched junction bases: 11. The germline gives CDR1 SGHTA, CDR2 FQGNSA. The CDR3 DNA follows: TGTGCCAGCAGCGACAGAACAGGGGTTACAGAAAAACTGTTTTTT. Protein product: CASSDRTGVTEKLFF.

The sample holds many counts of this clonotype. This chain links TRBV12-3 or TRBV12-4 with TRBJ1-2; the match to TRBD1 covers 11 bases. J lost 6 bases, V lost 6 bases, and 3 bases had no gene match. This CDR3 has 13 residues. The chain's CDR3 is CASRPGQGDGYTF. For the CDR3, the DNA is TGTGCCAGCAGACCGGGACAGGGGGATGGCTACACCTTC.

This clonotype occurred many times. The CDR3 region is CASGFPRTGGSYNEQFF. CDR3 DNA sequence: TGTGCTAGTGGTTTTCCTAGGACAGGGGGGTCCTACAATGAGCAGTTCTTC. This chain uses TRBV12-5 with TRBJ2-1, with 10 positions matching TRBD1. CDR1 and CDR2 (germline): LGHNT, FRNRAP. This CDR3 is built from 17 residues. With 3 bases clipped from V and 1 base from J, the junction kept 6 bases outside the gene matches.

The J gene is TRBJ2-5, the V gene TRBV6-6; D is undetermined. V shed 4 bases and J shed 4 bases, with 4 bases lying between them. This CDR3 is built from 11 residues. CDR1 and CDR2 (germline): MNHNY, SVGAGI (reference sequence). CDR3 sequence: CASSFVETQYF. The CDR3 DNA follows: TGTGCCAGCAGTTTTGTAGAGACCCAGTACTTC.

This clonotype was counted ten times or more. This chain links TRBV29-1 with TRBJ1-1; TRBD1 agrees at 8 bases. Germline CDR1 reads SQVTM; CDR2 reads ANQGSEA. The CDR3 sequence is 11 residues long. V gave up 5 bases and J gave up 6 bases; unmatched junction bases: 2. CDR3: CSVPGGAEAFF. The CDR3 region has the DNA TGCAGCGTTCCAGGGGGCGCTGAAGCTTTCTTT. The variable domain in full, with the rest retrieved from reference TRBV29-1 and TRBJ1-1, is SAVISQKPSRDICQRGTSLTIQCQVDSQVTMMFWYRQQPGQSLTLIATANQGSEATYESGFVIDKFPISRPNLTFSTLTVSNMSPEDSSIYLCSVPGGAEAFFGQGTRLTVV.

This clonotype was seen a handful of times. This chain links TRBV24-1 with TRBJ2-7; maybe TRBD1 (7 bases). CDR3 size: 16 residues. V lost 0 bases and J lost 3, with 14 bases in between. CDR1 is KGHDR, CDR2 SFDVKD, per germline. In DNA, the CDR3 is TGTGCCACCAGTGATTTGAAGCCAGGGGGGAACTACGAGCAGTACTTC. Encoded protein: CATSDLKPGGNYEQYF.

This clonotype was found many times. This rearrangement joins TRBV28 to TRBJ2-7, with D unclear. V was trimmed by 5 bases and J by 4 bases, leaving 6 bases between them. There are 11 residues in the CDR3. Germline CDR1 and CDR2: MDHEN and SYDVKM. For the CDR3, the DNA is TGTGCCAGCAGTAAAATATACGAGCAGTACTTC. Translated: CASSKIYEQYF.

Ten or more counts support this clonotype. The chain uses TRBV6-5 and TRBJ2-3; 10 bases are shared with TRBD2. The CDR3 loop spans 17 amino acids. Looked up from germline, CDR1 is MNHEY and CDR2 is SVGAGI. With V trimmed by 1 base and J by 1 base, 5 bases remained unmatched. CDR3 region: CASSYFASGGRTDTQYF. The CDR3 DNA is TGTGCCAGCAGTTACTTTGCTAGCGGGGGTCGCACAGATACGCAGTATTTT.

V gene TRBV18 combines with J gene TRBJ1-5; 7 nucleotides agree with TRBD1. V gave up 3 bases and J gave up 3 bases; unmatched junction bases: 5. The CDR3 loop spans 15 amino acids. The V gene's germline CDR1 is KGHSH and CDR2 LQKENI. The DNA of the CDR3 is TGTGCCAGCTCACCGACAGGGAATTACAATCAGCCCCAGCATTTT. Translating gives CASSPTGNYNQPQHF.

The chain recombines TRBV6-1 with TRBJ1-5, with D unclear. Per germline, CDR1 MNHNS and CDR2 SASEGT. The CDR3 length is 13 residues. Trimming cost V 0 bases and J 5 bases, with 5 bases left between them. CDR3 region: CASSEAFDQPQHF. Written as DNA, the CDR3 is TGTGCCAGCAGTGAAGCTTTCGATCAGCCCCAGCATTTT.

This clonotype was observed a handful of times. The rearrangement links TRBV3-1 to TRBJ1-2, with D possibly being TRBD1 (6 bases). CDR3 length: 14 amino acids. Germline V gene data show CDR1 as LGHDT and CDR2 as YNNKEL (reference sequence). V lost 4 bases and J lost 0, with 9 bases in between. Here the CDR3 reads CASSPRTANYGYTF. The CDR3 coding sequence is TGTGCCAGCAGCCCTCGGACAGCTAACTATGGCTACACCTTC.

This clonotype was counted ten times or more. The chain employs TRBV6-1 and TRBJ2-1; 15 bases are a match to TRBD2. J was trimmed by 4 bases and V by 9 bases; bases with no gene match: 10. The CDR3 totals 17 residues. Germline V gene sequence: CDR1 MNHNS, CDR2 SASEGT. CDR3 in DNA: TGTGCCAGTCAAGGGACTAGCGGGGGGATCATATACAATGAGCAGTTCTTC. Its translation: CASQGTSGGIIYNEQFF.

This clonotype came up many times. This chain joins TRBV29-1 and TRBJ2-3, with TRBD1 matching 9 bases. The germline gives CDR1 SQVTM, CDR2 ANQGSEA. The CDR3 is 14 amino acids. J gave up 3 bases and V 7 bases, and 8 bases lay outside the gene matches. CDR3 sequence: CSASGTGSTDTQYF. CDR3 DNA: TGCAGCGCGTCCGGGACAGGGTCGACAGATACGCAGTATTTT.

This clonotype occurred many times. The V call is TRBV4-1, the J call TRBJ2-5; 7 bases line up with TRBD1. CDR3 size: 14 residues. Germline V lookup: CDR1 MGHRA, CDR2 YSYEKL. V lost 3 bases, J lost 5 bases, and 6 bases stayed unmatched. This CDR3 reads CASSHPGGGETQYF. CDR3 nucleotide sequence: TGCGCCAGCAGCCATCCAGGGGGTGGGGAGACCCAGTACTTC.

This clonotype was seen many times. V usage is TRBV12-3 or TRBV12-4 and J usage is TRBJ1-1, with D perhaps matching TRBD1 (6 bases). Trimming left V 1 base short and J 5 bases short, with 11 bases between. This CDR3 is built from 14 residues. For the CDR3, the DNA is TGTGCCAGCAGTTTAGGGGGGCAGAGGACTGAAGCTTTCTTT. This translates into CASSLGGQRTEAFF.

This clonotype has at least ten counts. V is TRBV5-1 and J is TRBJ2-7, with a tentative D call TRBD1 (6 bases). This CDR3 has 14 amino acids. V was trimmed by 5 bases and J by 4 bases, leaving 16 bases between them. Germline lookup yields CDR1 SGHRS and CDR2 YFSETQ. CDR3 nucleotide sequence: TGCGCCAGCAGAACAGGGCGGTCTCAGTACGAGCAGTACTTC. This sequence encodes CASRTGRSQYEQYF.

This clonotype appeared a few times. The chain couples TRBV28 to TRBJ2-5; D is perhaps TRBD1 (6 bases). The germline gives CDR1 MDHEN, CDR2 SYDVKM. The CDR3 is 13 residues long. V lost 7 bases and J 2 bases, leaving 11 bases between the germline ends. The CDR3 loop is CASTQQGQETQYF. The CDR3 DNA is TGTGCCAGCACCCAACAGGGTCAAGAGACCCAGTACTTC.

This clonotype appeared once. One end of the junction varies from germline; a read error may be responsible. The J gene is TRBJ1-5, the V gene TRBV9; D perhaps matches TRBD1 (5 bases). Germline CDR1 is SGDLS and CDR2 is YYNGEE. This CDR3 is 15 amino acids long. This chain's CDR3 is CVSATLGGGNQPQHF. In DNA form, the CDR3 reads TGTGTCAGCGCTACCCTGGGGGGGGGCAATCAGCCCCAGCATTTT.

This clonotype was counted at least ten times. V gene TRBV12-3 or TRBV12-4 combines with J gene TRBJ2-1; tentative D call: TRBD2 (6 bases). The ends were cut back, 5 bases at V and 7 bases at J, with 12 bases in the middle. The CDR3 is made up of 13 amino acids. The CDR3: CASSTTSLNEQFF. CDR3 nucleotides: TGTGCCAGCAGTACTACTAGCCTGAATGAGCAGTTCTTC.

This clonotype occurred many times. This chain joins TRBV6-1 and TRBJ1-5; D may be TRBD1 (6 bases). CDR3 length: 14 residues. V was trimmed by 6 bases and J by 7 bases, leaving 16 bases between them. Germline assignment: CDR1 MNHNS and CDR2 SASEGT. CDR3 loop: CASSRIQGGQPQHF. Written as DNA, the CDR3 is TGTGCCAGCAGCCGGATACAGGGAGGCCAGCCCCAGCATTTT.

CDR3 nucleotide sequence: TGTGCCACCCTAATTCCGGCCCGTGACAATGAGCAGTTCTTC. It encodes CATLIPARDNEQFF. The gene calls are TRBV25-1 and TRBJ2-1; no firm D call. The germline V gene encodes CDR1 MGHDK and CDR2 SYGVNS. Between the trimmed V and J ends, which lost 10 bases and 5 bases, there was a span of 18 bases. There are 14 residues in the CDR3.